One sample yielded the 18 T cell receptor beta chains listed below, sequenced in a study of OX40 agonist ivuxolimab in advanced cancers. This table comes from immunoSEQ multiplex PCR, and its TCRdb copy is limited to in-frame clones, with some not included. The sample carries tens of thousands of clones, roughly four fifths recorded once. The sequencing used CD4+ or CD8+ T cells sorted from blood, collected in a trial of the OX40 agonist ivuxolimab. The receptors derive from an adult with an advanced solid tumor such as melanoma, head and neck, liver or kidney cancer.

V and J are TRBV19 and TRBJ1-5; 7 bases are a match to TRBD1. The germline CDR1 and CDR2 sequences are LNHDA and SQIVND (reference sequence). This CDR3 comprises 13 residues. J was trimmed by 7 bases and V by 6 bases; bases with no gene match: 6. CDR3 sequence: CASSTDRVQPQHF. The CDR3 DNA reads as TGTGCCAGTAGCACTGACAGGGTGCAGCCCCAGCATTTT.

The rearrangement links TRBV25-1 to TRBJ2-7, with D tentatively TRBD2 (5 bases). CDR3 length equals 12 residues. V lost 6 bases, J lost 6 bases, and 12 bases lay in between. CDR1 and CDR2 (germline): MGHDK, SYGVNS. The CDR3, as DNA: TGTGCCAGCAGCGGGAACACTCTCGAGCAGTACTTC. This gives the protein CASSGNTLEQYF.

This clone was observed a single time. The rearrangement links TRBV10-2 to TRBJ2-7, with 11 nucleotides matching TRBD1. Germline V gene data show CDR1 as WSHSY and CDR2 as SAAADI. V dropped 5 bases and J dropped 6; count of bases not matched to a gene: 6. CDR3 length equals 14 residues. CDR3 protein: CASSIGTGGSEQYF. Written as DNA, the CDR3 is TGCGCCAGCAGTATCGGGACAGGGGGGAGCGAGCAGTACTTC.

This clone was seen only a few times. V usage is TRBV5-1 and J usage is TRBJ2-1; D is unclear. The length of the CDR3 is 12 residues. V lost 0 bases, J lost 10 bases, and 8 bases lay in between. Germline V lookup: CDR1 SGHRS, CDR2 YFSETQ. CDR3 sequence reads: CASSLDNGEQFF. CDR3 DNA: TGCGCCAGCAGCTTGGATAATGGGGAGCAGTTCTTC.

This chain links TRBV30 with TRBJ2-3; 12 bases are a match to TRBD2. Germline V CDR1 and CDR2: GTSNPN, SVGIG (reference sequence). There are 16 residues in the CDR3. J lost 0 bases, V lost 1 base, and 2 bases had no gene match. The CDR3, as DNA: TGTGCCTGGAGTGGAGGGACTAGCGGGAGCACAGATACGCAGTATTTT. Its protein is CAWSGGTSGSTDTQYF.

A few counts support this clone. CDR3 DNA: TGTGCCTGGAGGGCAGGAAACTCTGGAAACACCATATATTTT. This gives the protein CAWRAGNSGNTIYF. The rearrangement uses TRBV30 and TRBJ1-3; the D is unclear. From germline, CDR1 is GTSNPN and CDR2 SVGIG (reference sequence). The CDR3 extends over 14 amino acids. V gave up 3 bases and J gave up 0 bases, with 9 bases separating them.

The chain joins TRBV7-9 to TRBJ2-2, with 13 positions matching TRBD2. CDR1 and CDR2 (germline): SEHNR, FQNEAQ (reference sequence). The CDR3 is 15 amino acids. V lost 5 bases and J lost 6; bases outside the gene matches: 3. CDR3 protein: CASSQGLAGAGELFF. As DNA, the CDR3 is TGTGCCAGCAGCCAAGGACTAGCGGGGGCCGGGGAGCTGTTTTTT.

In DNA form, the CDR3 reads TGTGCCTGGAGTGTATTATCGAGGGCAGGGCTGGACGAGCAGTACTTC. Protein product: CAWSVLSRAGLDEQYF. The rearrangement uses TRBV30 and TRBJ2-7; D tentatively fits TRBD1 or TRBD2 (5 bases each). This CDR3 has 16 residues. The germline V gene has CDR1 GTSNPN and CDR2 SVGIG (reference sequence). V lost 0 bases and J lost 5, with 20 bases in between.

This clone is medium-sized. The CDR3 here is CASSPGGETQYF. The CDR3 DNA reads TGTGCCAGCAGCCCGGGGGGGGAGACCCAGTACTTC. The V gene is TRBV9, the J gene TRBJ2-5; 8 bases match TRBD2. The germline V gene has CDR1 SGDLS and CDR2 YYNGEE. The junction had 1 base not matched to a gene; V was cut back by 4 bases and J by 5 bases. The CDR3 totals 12 residues.

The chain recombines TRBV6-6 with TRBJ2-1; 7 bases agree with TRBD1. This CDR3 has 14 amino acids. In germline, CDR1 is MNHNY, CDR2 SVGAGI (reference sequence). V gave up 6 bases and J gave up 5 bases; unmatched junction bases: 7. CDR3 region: CASSRSGQNNEQFF. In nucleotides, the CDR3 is TGTGCCAGCAGCCGATCGGGACAGAACAATGAGCAGTTCTTC.

CDR3: CASSQRQGLDSGNTIYF. Here the CDR3 DNA reads TGTGCCAGCAGCCAACGACAGGGTCTCGACTCTGGAAACACCATATATTTT. The J gene is TRBJ1-3, the V gene TRBV9; the match to TRBD1 covers 7 bases. V was pared by 4 bases and J by 0 bases, with 10 bases of the junction left unmatched. The germline V gene has CDR1 SGDLS and CDR2 YYNGEE. The CDR3 covers 17 residues.

In DNA, the CDR3 is TGTGCCTGGAGCCTGGACCGCAGGGGGAAAGGGCGTACCGAGAACAATGAGCAGTTCTTC. It codes for CAWSLDRRGKGRTENNEQFF. The chain combines TRBV30 with TRBJ2-1; TRBD1 matches at 7 bases. Per the germline V gene, CDR1 is GTSNPN and CDR2 is SVGIG (reference sequence). There are 20 residues in the CDR3. V lost 3 bases, J lost 5 bases, and 25 bases stayed unmatched.

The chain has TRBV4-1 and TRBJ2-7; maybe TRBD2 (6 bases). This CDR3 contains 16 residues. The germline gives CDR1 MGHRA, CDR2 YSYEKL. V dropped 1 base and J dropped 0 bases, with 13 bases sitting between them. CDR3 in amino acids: CASSQGGDGISYEQYF. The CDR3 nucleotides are TGCGCCAGCAGCCAAGGGGGGGACGGTATCTCCTACGAGCAGTACTTC.

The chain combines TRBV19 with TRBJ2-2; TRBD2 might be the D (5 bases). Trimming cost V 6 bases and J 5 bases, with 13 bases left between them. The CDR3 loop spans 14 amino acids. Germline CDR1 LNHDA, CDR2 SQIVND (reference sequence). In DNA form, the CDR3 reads TGTGCCAGTAGCCGAGAGGGTCGGACCGGGGAGCTGTTTTTT. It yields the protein CASSREGRTGELFF.

CDR3 nucleotide sequence: TGTGCCAGCAGCTTAAATGCTGGGATAGGGTCCGAGCAGTACTTC. Translation: CASSLNAGIGSEQYF. The chain has TRBV7-3 and TRBJ2-7; D uncertain. CDR1 is SGHTA and CDR2 is FQGTGA in the germline V gene. This CDR3 comprises 15 residues. V gave up 1 base and J gave up 6 bases, with 16 bases separating them.

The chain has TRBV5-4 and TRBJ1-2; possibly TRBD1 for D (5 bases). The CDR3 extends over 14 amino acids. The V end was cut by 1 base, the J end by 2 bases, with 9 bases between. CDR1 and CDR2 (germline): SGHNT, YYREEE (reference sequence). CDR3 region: CASSLRDPNYGYTF. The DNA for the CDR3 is TGTGCCAGCAGCTTGAGGGACCCCAACTATGGCTACACCTTC.

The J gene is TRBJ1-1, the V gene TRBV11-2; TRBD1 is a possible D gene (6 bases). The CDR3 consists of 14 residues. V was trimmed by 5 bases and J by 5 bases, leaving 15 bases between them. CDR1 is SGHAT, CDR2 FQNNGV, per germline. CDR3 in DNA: TGTGCCAGCAGCAAATTGACAGGTCGTACTGAAGCTTTCTTT. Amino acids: CASSKLTGRTEAFF. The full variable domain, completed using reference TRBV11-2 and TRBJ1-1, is EAGVAQSPRYKIIEKRQSVAFWCNPISGHATLYWYQQILGQGPKLLIQFQNNGVVDDSQLPKDRFSAERLKGVDSTLKIQPAKLEDSAVYLCASSKLTGRTEAFFGQGTRLTVV.

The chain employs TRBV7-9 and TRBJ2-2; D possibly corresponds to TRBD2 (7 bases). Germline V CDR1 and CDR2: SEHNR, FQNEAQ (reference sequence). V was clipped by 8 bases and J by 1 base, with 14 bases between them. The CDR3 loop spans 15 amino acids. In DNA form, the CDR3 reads TGTGCCAGCGATGACGGGGGGCGGAACACCGGGGAGCTGTTTTTT. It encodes CASDDGGRNTGELFF. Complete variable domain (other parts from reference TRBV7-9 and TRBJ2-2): DTGVSQNPRHKITKRGQNVTFRCDPISEHNRLYWYRQTLGQGPEFLTYFQNEAQLEKSRLLSDRFSAERPKGSFSTLEIQRTEQGDSAMYLCASDDGGRNTGELFFGEGSRLTVL.